This T cell receptor beta chain appears in the sequencing data of a study of regulatory T cells in long-lasting Graves disease. Construction of the TCR beta libraries employed iRepertoire HTBI primers in conjunction with Arm-PCR of CDR3 regions. TCRdb re-called the multiplex PCR reads with MiXCR, one entry per CDR3 protein. The profile shows under 450,000 distinct CDR3 sequences, 23% of them singletons. This clonotype has just a few counts. Noted time point: persistent/refractory GD, antithyroid drugs over 5 years with positive TRAb. The TCR library was prepared using RNA isolated from PBMCs. Germline V gene data show CDR1 as MNHNS and CDR2 as SASEGT. The CDR3 runs 14 residues. V lost 5 bases and J 1 base, leaving 11 bases between the germline ends.

The specimen was peripheral blood mononuclear cells (PBMCs), collected when the disease was refractory, from a patient treated with antithyroid drugs. The sequence came from a female donor with Graves disease. The rearrangement joins TRBV6-1 to TRBJ2-5; D ambiguous. The chain's CDR3 is CASSPAWGQETQYF. The DNA for the CDR3 is TGTGCCAGCAGTCCAGCGTGGGGCCAAGAGACCCAGTACTTC.